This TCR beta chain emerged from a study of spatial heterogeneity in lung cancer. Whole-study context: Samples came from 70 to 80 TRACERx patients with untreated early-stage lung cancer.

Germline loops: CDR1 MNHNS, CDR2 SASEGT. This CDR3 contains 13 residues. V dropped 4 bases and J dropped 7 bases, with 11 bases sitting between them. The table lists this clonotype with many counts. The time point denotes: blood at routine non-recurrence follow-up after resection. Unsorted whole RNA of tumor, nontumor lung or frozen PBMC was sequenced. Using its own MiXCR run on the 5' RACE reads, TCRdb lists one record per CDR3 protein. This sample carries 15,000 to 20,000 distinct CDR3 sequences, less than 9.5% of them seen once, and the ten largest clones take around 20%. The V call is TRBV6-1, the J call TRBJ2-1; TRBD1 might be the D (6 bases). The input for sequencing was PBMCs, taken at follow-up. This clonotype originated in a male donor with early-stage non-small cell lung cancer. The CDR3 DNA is TGTGCCAGCAGTGTCAGGGGTGCGAATGAGCAGTTCTTC. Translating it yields CASSVRGANEQFF.